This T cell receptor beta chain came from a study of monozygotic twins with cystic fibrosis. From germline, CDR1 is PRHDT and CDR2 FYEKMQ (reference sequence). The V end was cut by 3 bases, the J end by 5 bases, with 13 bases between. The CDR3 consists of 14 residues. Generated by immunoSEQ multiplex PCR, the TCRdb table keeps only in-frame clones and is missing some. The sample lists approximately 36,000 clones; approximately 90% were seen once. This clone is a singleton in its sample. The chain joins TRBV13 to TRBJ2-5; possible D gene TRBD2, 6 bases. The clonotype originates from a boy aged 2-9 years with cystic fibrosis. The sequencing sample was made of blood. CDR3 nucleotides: TGTGCCAGCAGCTTGGGGGACTCAATGGAGACCCAGTACTTC. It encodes CASSLGDSMETQYF. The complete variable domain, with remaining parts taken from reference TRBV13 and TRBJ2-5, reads AAGVIQSPRHLIKEKRETATLKCYPIPRHDTVYWYQQGPGQDPQFLISFYEKMQSDKGSIPDRFSAQQFSDYHSELNMSSLELGDSALYFCASSLGDSMETQYFGPGTRLLVL.